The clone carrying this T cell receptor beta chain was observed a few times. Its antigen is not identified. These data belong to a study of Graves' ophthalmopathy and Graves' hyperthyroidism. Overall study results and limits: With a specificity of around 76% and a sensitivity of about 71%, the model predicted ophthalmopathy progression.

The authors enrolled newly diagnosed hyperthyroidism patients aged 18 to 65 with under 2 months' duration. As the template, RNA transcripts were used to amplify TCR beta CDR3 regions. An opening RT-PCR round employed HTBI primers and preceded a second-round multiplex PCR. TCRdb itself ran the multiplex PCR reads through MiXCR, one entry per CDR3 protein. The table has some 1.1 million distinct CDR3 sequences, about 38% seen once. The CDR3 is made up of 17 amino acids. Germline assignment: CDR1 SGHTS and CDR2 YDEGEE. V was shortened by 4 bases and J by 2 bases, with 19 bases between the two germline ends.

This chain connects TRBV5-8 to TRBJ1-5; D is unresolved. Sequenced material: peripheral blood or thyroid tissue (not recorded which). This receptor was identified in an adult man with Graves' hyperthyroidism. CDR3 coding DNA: TGTGCCAGCAGCCAATGGCTCCCGGGAGGACGCAATCAGCCCCAGCATTTT. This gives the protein CASSQWLPGGRNQPQHF.